This entry lists 26 T cell receptor beta chains sequenced from one sample in a study of blood T cell repertoires in COVID-19. Only in-frame clones appear in the TCRdb table, and some are missing; sequencing was by immunoSEQ multiplex PCR. The sample carries under 65,000 clones, approximately 90% recorded once. The sample consisted of peripheral blood. The receptors here all came from a woman aged 80 or over with active COVID-19.

The V call is TRBV28, the J call TRBJ1-5; a weak D match, TRBD1 (5 bases). The CDR3 is 14 amino acids. V lost 7 bases and J 3 bases, leaving 13 bases between the germline ends. Per germline, CDR1 MDHEN and CDR2 SYDVKM. This CDR3 reads CASTDSHFNQPQHF. The CDR3 DNA is TGTGCCAGCACCGACAGCCATTTCAATCAGCCCCAGCATTTT.

The chain has TRBV28 and TRBJ2-7, with D tentatively TRBD2 (6 bases). The V end was cut by 3 bases, the J end by 6 bases, with 15 bases between. Germline V gives CDR1 MDHEN, CDR2 SYDVKM. The length of the CDR3 is 14 residues. The CDR3 spells CASSLWGELAEQYF. The CDR3 DNA sequence: TGTGCCAGCAGTTTGTGGGGGGAACTAGCCGAGCAGTACTTC.

This clone has a handful of counts. This chain joins TRBV3-1 (or the pseudogene TRBV3-2) and TRBJ1-6; TRBD1 matches 8 bases. The CDR3 has 18 amino acids. J gave up 8 bases and V 1 base, and 13 bases lay outside the gene matches. Germline assignment: CDR1 LGHDT and CDR2 YNNKEL (reference sequence). CDR3 amino acids: CASSQGTGPPRGDSPLHF. The CDR3 nucleotides read TGTGCCAGCAGCCAAGGGACAGGGCCCCCACGGGGGGATTCACCCCTCCACTTT.

This chain links TRBV10-3 with TRBJ2-4, with D tentatively TRBD2 (5 bases). Deletions cut 0 bases from V and 0 bases from J, with 12 bases between. CDR3 length: 17 residues. CDR1 is ENHRY and CDR2 is SYGVKD in the germline V gene. CDR3 in amino acids: CAISESAGRVAKNIQYF. In nucleotides, the CDR3 is TGTGCCATCAGTGAGTCGGCGGGCAGAGTAGCCAAAAACATTCAGTACTTC.

The chain links TRBV12-3 or TRBV12-4 to TRBJ1-1, with D unclear. Trimming shortened V by 6 bases and J by 0 bases, and 8 bases separated the two germline ends. CDR3 length equals 13 residues. CDR3 in DNA: TGTGCCAGCAGGAGACAAATGAACACTGAAGCTTTCTTT. It yields the protein CASRRQMNTEAFF.

The genes are TRBV5-1 and TRBJ1-4, with D hard to call. The CDR3 totals 13 residues. Germline assignment: CDR1 SGHRS and CDR2 YFSETQ. V shed 0 bases and J shed 8 bases, with 8 bases lying between them. CDR3 residues: CASSLDTSEKLFF. CDR3 in DNA: TGCGCCAGCAGCTTGGACACCTCGGAAAAACTGTTTTTT.

This chain uses TRBV7-6 with TRBJ1-3; TRBD1 agrees at 8 bases. Per the germline V gene, CDR1 is SGHVS and CDR2 is FNYEAQ. This CDR3 region has 15 residues. The junction had 7 bases not matched to a gene; V was cut back by 5 bases and J by 4 bases. CDR3 region: CASSQGGDRGNTIYF. The CDR3 region has the DNA TGTGCCAGCAGCCAGGGCGGGGACAGGGGAAACACCATATATTTT.

The chain couples TRBV3-1 (or the pseudogene TRBV3-2) to TRBJ1-5, with 7 positions matching TRBD1. Trimming removed 4 bases from V and 2 bases from J; junction bases left unmatched: 5. CDR3 size: 15 residues. From germline, CDR1 is LGHDT and CDR2 YNNKEL (reference sequence). CDR3 residues: CASSLTGEGNQPQHF. The CDR3 region has the DNA TGTGCCAGCAGCCTTACAGGGGAGGGCAATCAGCCCCAGCATTTT.

The J gene is TRBJ2-4, the V gene TRBV4-1; a possible D gene is TRBD1 (7 bases). There are 17 residues in the CDR3. From germline, CDR1 is MGHRA and CDR2 YSYEKL. V was cut by 1 base and J by 3 bases, with 16 bases left in between. The CDR3 region is CASSQGRGEIFKNIQYF. CDR3 nucleotide sequence: TGCGCCAGCAGCCAAGGCAGGGGGGAGATATTCAAAAACATTCAGTACTTC.

The CDR3 spells CASSQQTGWDTGNTIYF. DNA for the CDR3: TGCGCCAGCAGCCAACAGACAGGGTGGGATACTGGAAACACCATATATTTT. The chain carries TRBV4-1 and TRBJ1-3, with 7 bases fitting TRBD1. This CDR3 has 17 residues. Germline V lookup: CDR1 MGHRA, CDR2 YSYEKL. Trimming took 2 bases from V and 2 from J; bases not matched to a gene: 9.

This clone came up once. The V gene is TRBV5-1, the J gene TRBJ1-3, with a tentative D call TRBD1 (6 bases). CDR1 and CDR2 from the germline V gene are SGHRS and YFSETQ. V lost 0 bases and J lost 0, with 10 bases in between. The CDR3 extends over 16 amino acids. This CDR3 is CASSLAGDISGNTIYF. The CDR3 bases are TGCGCCAGCAGCTTGGCCGGGGACATCTCTGGAAACACCATATATTTT.

The chain uses TRBV13 and TRBJ2-2; TRBD1 matches at 11 bases. The trim removed 5 bases at V and 3 bases at J, leaving 8 bases unmatched. Germline CDR1 and CDR2: PRHDT and FYEKMQ (reference sequence). The CDR3 length is 17 residues. The CDR3 DNA is TGTGCCAGCAGCCCGCGGACAGGGGGCCTCGACACCGGGGAGCTGTTTTTT. Protein product: CASSPRTGGLDTGELFF.

The chain is built from TRBV7-9 and TRBJ1-1; 7 nucleotides align to TRBD1. Germline V gene lookup returns CDR1 SEHNR and CDR2 FQNEAQ (reference sequence). The J segment lost 2 bases and the V segment lost 5 bases, leaving 14 bases of the junction unmatched. The CDR3 contains 17 residues. CDR3 sequence (DNA): TGTGCCAGCAGCATAAACCGGGACAGAGAAACAAACACTGAAGCTTTCTTT. Translating gives CASSINRDRETNTEAFF.

This chain links TRBV19 with TRBJ1-3, with D perhaps matching TRBD1 (5 bases). V shed 7 bases and J shed 0 bases, with 10 bases lying between them. The CDR3 consists of 14 residues. The V gene's germline CDR1 is LNHDA and CDR2 SQIVND (reference sequence). The CDR3 sequence: CASKTTDSGNTIYF. The CDR3 bases are TGTGCCAGTAAAACGACAGACTCTGGAAACACCATATATTTT.

The chain couples TRBV3-1 (or the pseudogene TRBV3-2) to TRBJ1-1; D uncertain. Germline V CDR1 and CDR2: LGHDT, YNNKEL (reference sequence). The CDR3 runs to 15 residues. V was clipped by 4 bases and J by 1 base, with 13 bases between them. CDR3 in amino acids: CASSPERVRNTEAFF. The CDR3 nucleotides are TGTGCCAGCAGCCCGGAACGGGTAAGGAACACTGAAGCTTTCTTT.

The chain recombines TRBV27 with TRBJ2-2; a weak D match, TRBD2 (6 bases). V was cut by 3 bases and J by 7 bases, with 12 bases left in between. This CDR3 comprises 14 residues. CDR1 MNHEY and CDR2 SMNVEV come from the germline V gene (reference sequence). CDR3 sequence reads: CASSFGGSIGELFF. The CDR3 nucleotides read TGTGCCAGCAGTTTTGGGGGGAGTATCGGGGAGCTGTTTTTT.

The chain combines TRBV7-7 with TRBJ2-7; TRBD1 agrees at 7 bases. The CDR3 has 17 residues. Germline V lookup: CDR1 SSHAT, CDR2 FNYEAQ (reference sequence). The J segment lost 0 bases and the V segment lost 3 bases, leaving 11 bases of the junction unmatched. Here the CDR3 DNA reads TGTGCCAGCAGCTTCCACGATACAGGGGATTCCTCCTACGAGCAGTACGTC. It yields the protein CASSFHDTGDSSYEQYV.

This chain uses TRBV10-2 with TRBJ1-5, with D hard to call. CDR3 size: 13 residues. Looked up from germline, CDR1 is WSHSY and CDR2 is SAAADI. Trimming removed 8 bases from V and 6 bases from J, with 14 bases in between. The CDR3 is CASCGGYGQPQHF. The CDR3 DNA is TGCGCCAGCTGTGGAGGGTACGGTCAGCCCCAGCATTTT.

This rearrangement joins TRBV6-6 to TRBJ2-7; 9 nucleotides line up with TRBD1. V dropped 6 bases and J dropped 3; count of bases not matched to a gene: 9. The germline gives CDR1 MNHNY, CDR2 SVGAGI (reference sequence). This CDR3 spans 15 amino acids. The CDR3 sequence: CASRGTGGGNYEQYF. In DNA, the CDR3 is TGTGCCAGCAGGGGAACAGGGGGCGGCAACTACGAGCAGTACTTC.

The chain employs TRBV7-2 and TRBJ2-1; D is uncertain. This CDR3 has 14 amino acids. Looked up from germline, CDR1 is SGHTA and CDR2 is FQGNSA. V was shortened by 2 bases and J by 2 bases, with 7 bases between the two germline ends. This CDR3 is CASSLQTAYNEQFF. CDR3 sequence (DNA): TGTGCCAGCAGCTTACAAACAGCCTACAATGAGCAGTTCTTC.

The DNA for the CDR3 is TGCAGCGGCGGGACAGGGGGCTACGAGCAGTACTTC. Amino acids: CSGGTGGYEQYF. The rearrangement links TRBV29-1 to TRBJ2-7; 11 bases map to TRBD1. J was trimmed by 3 bases and V by 7 bases; bases with no gene match: 2. This CDR3 is 12 amino acids long. CDR1 SQVTM and CDR2 ANQGSEA come from the germline V gene.

The chain carries TRBV19 and TRBJ1-4; the match to TRBD1 covers 10 bases. Trimming removed 0 bases from V and 7 bases from J; junction bases left unmatched: 5. CDR1 is LNHDA and CDR2 is SQIVND in the germline V gene (reference sequence). The length of the CDR3 is 16 residues. In nucleotides, the CDR3 is TGTGCCAGTAGTATAGATCGGGACAGGGGAGGTGAAAAACTGTTTTTT. Translation: CASSIDRDRGGEKLFF.

This clone was seen once. The V call is TRBV28, the J call TRBJ2-1, with TRBD2 matching 11 bases. The CDR3 sequence is 19 residues long. Unmatched junction bases numbered 12, after V lost 4 bases and J lost 1 base. Germline V gene data show CDR1 as MDHEN and CDR2 as SYDVKM. The CDR3 reads CASSSSWVAGGFSYNEQFF. CDR3 sequence (DNA): TGTGCCAGCAGTTCCTCCTGGGTAGCGGGAGGGTTTTCCTACAATGAGCAGTTCTTC.

V is TRBV5-8 and J is TRBJ2-1, with D unclear. The CDR3 is made up of 13 amino acids. Germline V gene data show CDR1 as SGHTS and CDR2 as YDEGEE. V dropped 3 bases and J dropped 8 bases, with 12 bases sitting between them. CDR3 sequence reads: CASSSDLAYEQFF. CDR3 DNA sequence: TGTGCCAGCAGCTCCGACTTGGCGTATGAGCAGTTCTTC.

V and J are TRBV5-1 and TRBJ2-2; perhaps TRBD2 as D (5 bases). V gave up 0 bases and J gave up 4 bases, with 13 bases separating them. The germline V gene has CDR1 SGHRS and CDR2 YFSETQ. CDR3 length: 16 residues. Written as DNA, the CDR3 is TGCGCCAGCAGCTTGGCCGGGAACACCTTCACCGGGGAGCTGTTTTTT. Protein: CASSLAGNTFTGELFF.

This clone was seen once. The chain links TRBV13 to TRBJ2-5, with 8 bases aligning to TRBD2. CDR1 and CDR2 from the germline V gene are PRHDT and FYEKMQ (reference sequence). Losses at the gene ends were 4 bases for V and 3 bases for J; bases not matched to a gene: 10. This CDR3 comprises 16 residues. CDR3 sequence reads: CASSSGGSGVKETQYF. The CDR3 region has the DNA TGTGCCAGCAGCTCGGGGGGTAGCGGGGTAAAAGAGACCCAGTACTTC. The variable domain in full, with the rest retrieved from reference TRBV13 and TRBJ2-5, is AAGVIQSPRHLIKEKRETATLKCYPIPRHDTVYWYQQGPGQDPQFLISFYEKMQSDKGSIPDRFSAQQFSDYHSELNMSSLELGDSALYFCASSSGGSGVKETQYFGPGTRLLVL.